These 11 T cell receptor beta chains were sequenced from one sample in a study of neurological immune-mediated disorders. From the 5' RACE reads, TCRdb called clonotypes with MiXCR, one entry per CDR3 protein. The table shows 65,000 to 95,000 distinct CDR3 sequences, with approximately 5% occurring only once. Sample: PBMCs. The source is a woman younger than 45 with multiple sclerosis.

To note about this clonotype: Relative to the germline gene, one junction end is altered; a read error may explain this. The V call is TRBV5-1, the J call TRBJ2-2; perhaps TRBD2 as D (6 bases). The CDR3 totals 19 residues. Per the germline V gene, CDR1 is SGHRS and CDR2 is YFSETQ. CDR3 loop: CASRETPRGALAKTGGLFF. The CDR3 bases are TGCGCCAGCAGAGAGACACCAAGGGGAGCTCTAGCTAAAACCGGGGGGCTGTTTTTT.

This clonotype was observed many times. The chain uses TRBV7-2 and TRBJ2-3, with D unclear. The CDR3 has 13 amino acids. Looked up from germline, CDR1 is SGHTA and CDR2 is FQGNSA. Trimming removed 2 bases at V and 10 bases at J, with 13 bases between. CDR3 amino acids: CASSLSNLAPQYF. The CDR3 DNA is TGTGCCAGCAGCTTAAGCAATCTCGCTCCGCAGTATTTT.

This clonotype was seen a handful of times. The chain is built from TRBV29-1 and TRBJ1-2; D perhaps matches TRBD1 (5 bases). Looked up from germline, CDR1 is SQVTM and CDR2 is ANQGSEA. The V gene lost 3 bases and the J gene lost 5 bases, with 13 bases spanning the gap. This CDR3 comprises 13 residues. The CDR3 spells CSVEASGLYGYTF. The CDR3, as DNA: TGCAGCGTTGAGGCCTCAGGGCTTTATGGCTACACCTTC. Drawing the rest from reference TRBV29-1 and TRBJ1-2, the complete variable domain is SAVISQKPSRDICQRGTSLTIQCQVDSQVTMMFWYRQQPGQSLTLIATANQGSEATYESGFVIDKFPISRPNLTFSTLTVSNMSPEDSSIYLCSVEASGLYGYTFGSGTRLTVV.

The chain couples TRBV10-3 to TRBJ1-6, with TRBD1 identical over 7 bases. V was clipped by 3 bases and J by 7 bases; unmatched bases: 6. The V gene's germline CDR1 is ENHRY and CDR2 SYGVKD. CDR3 length: 15 residues. The CDR3 here is CAISEATGPNSPLHF. The CDR3, as DNA: TGTGCCATCAGTGAAGCGACAGGGCCCAATTCACCCCTCCACTTT.

This clonotype has more than one count but fewer than ten. The CDR3 sequence is CASSPGTGLVYEQFF. The CDR3 DNA reads as TGCGCCAGCAGCCCCGGGACAGGGTTGGTCTATGAGCAGTTCTTC. The chain carries TRBV5-1 and TRBJ2-1; 9 bases match TRBD1. This CDR3 is built from 15 residues. Trimming took 4 bases from V and 8 from J; bases not matched to a gene: 10. In germline, CDR1 is SGHRS, CDR2 YFSETQ.

This clonotype was counted many times. Because the CDR3's place on the DNA is in doubt, the DNA is left out and the CDR3 is given as listed by TCRdb. V usage is TRBV5-5 and J usage is TRBJ2-1; TRBD2, as called in the table, went unchecked against the DNA. Germline values: CDR1 SGHKS, CDR2 YYEKEE (reference sequence). The CDR3 sequence runs 11 residues, both termini included. CDR3 region: CASSYVGPQFF.

Ten or more counts support this clonotype. This chain connects TRBV10-1 to TRBJ2-4, with D perhaps given as TRBD1 or TRBD2 (5 bases each). This CDR3 has 18 amino acids. CDR1 WNHNN and CDR2 SYGVQD come from the germline V gene (reference sequence). V lost 0 bases and J 1 base, leaving 16 bases between the germline ends. The CDR3 sequence: CASSESRAGSWAKNIQYF. The CDR3 DNA follows: TGCGCCAGCAGTGAGTCCAGGGCAGGGAGTTGGGCCAAAAACATTCAGTACTTC.

V and J are TRBV5-1 and TRBJ2-1; a weak D match, TRBD1 (7 bases). The CDR3 sequence is 15 residues long. V lost 3 bases, J lost 3 bases, and 13 bases lay in between. Germline V gene lookup returns CDR1 SGHRS and CDR2 YFSETQ. In DNA, the CDR3 is TGCGCCAGCAGCTCGGGGGACAGTTTCTACAATGAGCAGTTCTTC. It translates to CASSSGDSFYNEQFF. Full variable domain (remainder filled in from reference TRBV5-1 and TRBJ2-1): KAGVTQTPRYLIKTRGQQVTLSCSPISGHRSVSWYQQTPGQGLQFLFEYFSETQRNKGNFPGRFSGRQFSNSRSEMNVSTLELGDSALYLCASSSGDSFYNEQFFGPGTRLTVL.

This clonotype was seen ten or more times. The chain joins TRBV6-5 to TRBJ2-3; tentative D call: TRBD2 (5 bases). CDR3 size: 12 residues. Germline V CDR1 and CDR2: MNHEY, SVGAGI. The V and J ends lost 7 bases and 3 bases respectively, with 8 bases between them. CDR3 nucleotides: TGTGCCAGCAAAACTAGAACAGATACGCAGTATTTT. Residues: CASKTRTDTQYF.

In this sample, this clonotype turned up many times. The chain joins TRBV3-1 to TRBJ1-3; D is ambiguous. Germline V gene sequence: CDR1 LGHDT, CDR2 YNNKEL (reference sequence). Trimming shortened V by 7 bases and J by 4 bases, and 14 bases separated the two germline ends. The CDR3 runs 14 residues. CDR3 loop: CASTGSSRGNTIYF. CDR3 sequence (DNA): TGTGCCAGCACCGGTTCGTCGAGAGGAAACACCATATATTTT.

This clonotype was recorded a few times. The chain links TRBV20-1 to TRBJ2-5, with no clear D. CDR3 size: 13 residues. V lost 3 bases and J 5 bases, leaving 13 bases between the germline ends. CDR1 is DFQATT, CDR2 SNEGSKA, per germline (reference sequence). The chain's CDR3 is CSARRPFWETQYF. CDR3 sequence (DNA): TGCAGTGCTAGGAGACCCTTTTGGGAGACCCAGTACTTC.